The rows below give T cell receptor beta chains drawn from one sample of a study of blood T cells in healthy people across ages. TCRdb re-called the 5' RACE reads with MiXCR, one entry per CDR3 protein. Here the sample spans some 930,000 distinct CDR3 sequences, roughly 29% being singletons. This same sample was also part of a study on T cells of mothers and their children.

The sequenced sample consisted of blood. The source is a woman aged 35 to 49 in good health. The CDR3 runs from the conserved cysteine through the conserved F or W. D genes are given only for firm matches. Where a row states a size, it is once, few, many or the class of an expanded clone; other rows omit it.

>TRBV28|TRBJ2-3|many|NA
TGTGCCAGCAGTACCCGGAGGAGCTCGATAAATACGCAGTATTTT
CASSTRRSSINTQYF
>TRBV5-5|TRBJ2-4|many|TRBD1
TGTGCCAGCAGACCTGAGACCGGGACAGGGTGGAACATTCAGTACTTC
CASRPETGTGWNIQYF
>TRBV9|TRBJ1-6|NA|NA
TGTGCCAGTACACAGGGAAGCTCCTATAATTCACCCCTCCACTTT
CASTQGSSYNSPLHF
>TRBV5-1|TRBJ2-1|few|TRBD1
TGCGCCAGCAGCTTGTTACGAGGGGGCCTCAATGAGCAGTTCTTC
CASSLLRGGLNEQFF
>TRBV4-1|TRBJ2-1|NA|TRBD1
TGCGCCAGCAGCCAAACAGGACAGGTCCTCTACAATGAGCAGTTCTTC
CASSQTGQVLYNEQFF
>TRBV28|TRBJ1-6|NA|NA
TGTGCCAGCGGCATCAACCGATCAAATTCACCCCTCCACTTT
CASGINRSNSPLHF
>TRBV20-1|TRBJ2-3|few|NA
TGCAGTGCTAGAATCCCGGCCGCTGTAGGGGCCACAGATACGCAGTATTTT
CSARIPAAVGATDTQYF
>TRBV19|TRBJ1-5|NA|NA
TGTGCCAGTAGTATAGGAACAGGTGGAAATAGCAATCAGCCCCAGCATTTT
CASSIGTGGNSNQPQHF
>TRBV28|TRBJ1-4|few|NA
TGTGCCAGCAGTTTTGGGGGGGCTCGCGAAAAACTGTTTTTT
CASSFGGAREKLFF
>TRBV13|TRBJ2-7|many|TRBD2
TGTGCCAGCAGCTCCCCGGGACTAGCGGGGAGTGGCTCCTACGAGCAGTACTTC
CASSSPGLAGSGSYEQYF
>TRBV7-3|TRBJ2-1|many|NA
TGTGCCAGCAGCGCCCTCGACACGTCCTACAATGAGCAGTTCTTC
CASSALDTSYNEQFF
>TRBV28|TRBJ2-1|NA|TRBD1
TGTGCCAGCAGTAATACCGGGACAGGGTACAATGAGCAGTTCTTC
CASSNTGTGYNEQFF
>TRBV6-2/TRBV6-3|TRBJ2-7|many|NA
TGTGCCAGCAGTTACTCGAGGTTCAGCGGCTACGAGCAGTACTTC
CASSYSRFSGYEQYF
>TRBV29-1|TRBJ2-7|NA|TRBD2
TGCAGCGTCGGAGCGGGATTCTCCTACGAGCAGTACTTC
CSVGAGFSYEQYF
>TRBV12-3/TRBV12-4|TRBJ1-2|many|TRBD1
TGTGCCAGCAGTCCCCGGGACAGCCTCTATGGCTACACCTTC
CASSPRDSLYGYTF
>TRBV5-1|TRBJ2-5|NA|TRBD2
TGCGCCAGCAGCTTGGGGACTAGTATTTTTGAGACCCAGTACTTC
CASSLGTSIFETQYF
>TRBV28|TRBJ2-1|many|NA
TGTGCCAGCAGTTTATACGGCAGCTCCTACAATGAGCAGTTCTTC
CASSLYGSSYNEQFF
>TRBV25-1|TRBJ2-7|many|TRBD1
TGTGCCAGCAGTACAAAACAGGGGGACCCCTACGAGCAGTACTTC
CASSTKQGDPYEQYF
>TRBV5-1|TRBJ2-3|NA|NA
TGCGCCAGCAGCTTGGATTCGGGGGGCCCTACAGATACGCAGTATTTT
CASSLDSGGPTDTQYF
>TRBV28|TRBJ2-1|many|TRBD1
TGTGCCAGCAGTTGGGGCAGGGGGTCCTACAATGAGCAGTTCTTC
CASSWGRGSYNEQFF
>TRBV5-6|TRBJ2-2|few|NA
TGTGCCAGCAGCTTGAGGAGGGCCCCGACCGGGGAGCTGTTTTTT
CASSLRRAPTGELFF
>TRBV12-3/TRBV12-4|TRBJ1-1|NA|TRBD1
TGTGCCAGCAACAAGGACAGGGCGAGCACTGAAGCTTTCTTT
CASNKDRASTEAFF
>TRBV30|TRBJ2-7|NA|NA
TGTGCCTGGGGGACTGTTCCTCTGGAGAGCTCCTACGAGCAGTACTTC
CAWGTVPLESSYEQYF